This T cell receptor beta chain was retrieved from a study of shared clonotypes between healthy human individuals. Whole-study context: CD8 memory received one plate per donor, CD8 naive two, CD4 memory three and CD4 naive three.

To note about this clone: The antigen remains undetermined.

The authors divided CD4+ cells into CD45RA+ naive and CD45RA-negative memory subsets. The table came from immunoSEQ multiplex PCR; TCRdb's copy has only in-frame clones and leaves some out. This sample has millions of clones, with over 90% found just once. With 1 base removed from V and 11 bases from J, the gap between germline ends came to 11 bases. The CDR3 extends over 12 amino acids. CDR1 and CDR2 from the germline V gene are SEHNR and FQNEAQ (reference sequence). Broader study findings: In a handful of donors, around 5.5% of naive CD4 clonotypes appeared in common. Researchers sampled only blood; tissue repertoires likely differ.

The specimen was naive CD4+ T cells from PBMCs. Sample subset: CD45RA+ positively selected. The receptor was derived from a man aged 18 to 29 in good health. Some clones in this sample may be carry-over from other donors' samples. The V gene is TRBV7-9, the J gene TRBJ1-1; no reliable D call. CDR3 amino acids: CASSLVGSSAFF. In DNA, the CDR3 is TGTGCCAGCAGCTTAGTGGGGAGTTCGGCTTTCTTT.